This TCR beta chain came from a study of regulatory T cells in long-lasting Graves disease. As to this clonotype: A much larger clone lies one base from this, so it may be a read error.

The germline V and J ends were trimmed by 11 bases and 1 base, with 11 bases remaining between them. CDR3 size: 13 residues. Construction of TCR beta libraries relied on iRepertoire HTBI primers and on Arm-PCR targeting CDR3 regions. TCRdb reprocessed the multiplex PCR reads with MiXCR, giving one entry per CDR3 protein. The sample lists 360,000 or so distinct CDR3 sequences; more than 20% were seen once. Described time point: persistent/refractory GD, antithyroid drugs over 5 years with positive TRAb. After RNA was extracted from PBMCs, the TCR library was made from it. The specimen comprised peripheral blood mononuclear cells (PBMCs), sampled when the disease was refractory, from a patient treated with antithyroid drugs. The receptor comes from a woman between 40 and 55 years old with Graves disease. The V call is TRBV12-3 or TRBV12-4, the J call TRBJ2-2; unclear D gene. The CDR3 sequence: CAPPDVNTGELFF. CDR3 sequence (DNA): TGTGCCCCTCCCGATGTGAACACCGGGGAGCTGTTTTTT.